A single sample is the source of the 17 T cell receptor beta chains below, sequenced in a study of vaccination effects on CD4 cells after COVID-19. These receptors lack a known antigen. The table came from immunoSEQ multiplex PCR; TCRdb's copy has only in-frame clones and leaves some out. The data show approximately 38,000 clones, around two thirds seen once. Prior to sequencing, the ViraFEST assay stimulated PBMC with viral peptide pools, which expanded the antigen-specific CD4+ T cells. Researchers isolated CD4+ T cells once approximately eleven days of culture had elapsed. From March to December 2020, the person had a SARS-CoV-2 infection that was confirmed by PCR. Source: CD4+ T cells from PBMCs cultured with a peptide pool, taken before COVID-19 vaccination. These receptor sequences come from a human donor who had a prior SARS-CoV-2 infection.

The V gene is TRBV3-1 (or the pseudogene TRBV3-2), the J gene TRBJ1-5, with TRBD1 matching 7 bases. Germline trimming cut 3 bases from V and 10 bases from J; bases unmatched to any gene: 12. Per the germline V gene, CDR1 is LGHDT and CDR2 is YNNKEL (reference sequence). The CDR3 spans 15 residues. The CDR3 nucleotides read TGTGCCAGCAGCCACCCTAGGGACAGCGGAGTTCCCCAGCATTTT. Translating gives CASSHPRDSGVPQHF.

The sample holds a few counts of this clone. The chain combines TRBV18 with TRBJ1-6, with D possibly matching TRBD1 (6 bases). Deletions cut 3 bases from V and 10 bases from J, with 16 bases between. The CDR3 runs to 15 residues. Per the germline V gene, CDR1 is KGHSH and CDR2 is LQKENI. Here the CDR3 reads CASSPRGAQTSPLHF. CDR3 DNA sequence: TGTGCCAGCTCACCCCGGGGGGCGCAAACGTCACCCCTCCACTTT.

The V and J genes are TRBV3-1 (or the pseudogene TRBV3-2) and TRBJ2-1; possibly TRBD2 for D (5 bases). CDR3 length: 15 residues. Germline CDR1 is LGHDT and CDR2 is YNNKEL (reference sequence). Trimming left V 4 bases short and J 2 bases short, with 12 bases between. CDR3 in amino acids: CASSRGRNTYNEQFF. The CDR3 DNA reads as TGTGCCAGCAGCCGAGGGAGAAACACCTACAATGAGCAGTTCTTC.

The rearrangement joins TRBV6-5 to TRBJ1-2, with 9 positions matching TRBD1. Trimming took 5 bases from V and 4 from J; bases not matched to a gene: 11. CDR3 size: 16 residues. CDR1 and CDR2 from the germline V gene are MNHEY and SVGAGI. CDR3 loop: CASSNLPGQGSYGYTF. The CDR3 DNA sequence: TGTGCCAGCAGTAACTTACCGGGACAGGGCTCCTATGGCTACACCTTC.

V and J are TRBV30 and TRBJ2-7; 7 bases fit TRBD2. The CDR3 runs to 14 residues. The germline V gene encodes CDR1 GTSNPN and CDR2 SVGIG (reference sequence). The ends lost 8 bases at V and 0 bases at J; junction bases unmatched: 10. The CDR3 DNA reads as TGTGCCACCCGGGGGGTATCAAGCTCCTACGAGCAGTACTTC. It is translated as CATRGVSSSYEQYF.

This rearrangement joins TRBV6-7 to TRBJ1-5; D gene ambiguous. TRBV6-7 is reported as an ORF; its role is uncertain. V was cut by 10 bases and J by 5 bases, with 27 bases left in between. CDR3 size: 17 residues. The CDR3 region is CAISTFSTKPSHQPQHF. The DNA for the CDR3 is TGTGCCATCTCCACATTTTCCACAAAACCCTCCCATCAGCCCCAGCATTTT.

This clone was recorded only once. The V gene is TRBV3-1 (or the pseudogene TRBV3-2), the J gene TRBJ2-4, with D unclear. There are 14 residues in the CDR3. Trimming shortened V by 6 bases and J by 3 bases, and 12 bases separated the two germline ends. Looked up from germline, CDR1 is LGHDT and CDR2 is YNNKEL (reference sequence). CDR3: CASSLHADKNIQYF. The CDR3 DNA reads TGTGCCAGCAGTCTCCACGCGGACAAAAACATTCAGTACTTC.

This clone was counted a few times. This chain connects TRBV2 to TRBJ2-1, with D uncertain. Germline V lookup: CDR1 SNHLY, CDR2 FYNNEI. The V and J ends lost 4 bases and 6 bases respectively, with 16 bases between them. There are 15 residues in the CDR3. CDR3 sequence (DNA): TGTGCCAGCAGTGTCGGCCGAACCCTGCTCAATGAGCAGTTCTTC. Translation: CASSVGRTLLNEQFF.

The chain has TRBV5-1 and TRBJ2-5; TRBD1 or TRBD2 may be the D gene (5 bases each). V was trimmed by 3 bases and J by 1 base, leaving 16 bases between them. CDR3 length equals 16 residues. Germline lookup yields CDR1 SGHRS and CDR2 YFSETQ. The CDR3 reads CASSWGPGGTQETQYF. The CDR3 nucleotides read TGCGCCAGCAGCTGGGGCCCCGGAGGAACCCAAGAGACCCAGTACTTC.

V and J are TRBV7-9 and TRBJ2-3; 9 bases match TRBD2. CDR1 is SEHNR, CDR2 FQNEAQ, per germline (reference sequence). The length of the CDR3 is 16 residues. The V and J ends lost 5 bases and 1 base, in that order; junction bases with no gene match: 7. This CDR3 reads CASSPPTSGGTDTQYF. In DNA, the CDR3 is TGTGCCAGCAGCCCCCCGACTAGCGGAGGCACAGATACGCAGTATTTT.

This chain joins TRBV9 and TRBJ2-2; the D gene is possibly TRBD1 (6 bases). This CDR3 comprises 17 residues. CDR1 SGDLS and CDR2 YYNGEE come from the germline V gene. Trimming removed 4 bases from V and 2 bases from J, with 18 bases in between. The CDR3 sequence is CASSPILGALNTGELFF. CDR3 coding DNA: TGTGCCAGCAGCCCCATCCTGGGGGCCTTAAACACCGGGGAGCTGTTTTTT.

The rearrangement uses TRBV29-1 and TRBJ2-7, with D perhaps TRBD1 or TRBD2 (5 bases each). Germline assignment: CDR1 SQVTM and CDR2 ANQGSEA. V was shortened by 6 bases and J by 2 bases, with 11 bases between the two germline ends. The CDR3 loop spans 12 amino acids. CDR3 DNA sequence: TGCAGCGTCTCCGGGACGACCTACGAGCAGTACTTC. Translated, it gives CSVSGTTYEQYF.

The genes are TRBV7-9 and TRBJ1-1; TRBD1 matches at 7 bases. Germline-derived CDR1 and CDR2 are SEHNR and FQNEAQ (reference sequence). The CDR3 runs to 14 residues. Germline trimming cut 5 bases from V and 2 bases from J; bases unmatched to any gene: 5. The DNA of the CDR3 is TGTGCCAGCAGCCTCCGGGACAGAAACACTGAAGCTTTCTTT. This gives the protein CASSLRDRNTEAFF.

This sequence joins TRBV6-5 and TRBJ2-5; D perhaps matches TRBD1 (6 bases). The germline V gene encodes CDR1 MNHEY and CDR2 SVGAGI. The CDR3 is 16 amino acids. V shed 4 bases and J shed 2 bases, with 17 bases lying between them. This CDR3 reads CASSLGHGAGQETQYF. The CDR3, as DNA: TGTGCCAGCAGTTTGGGACATGGGGCAGGACAAGAGACCCAGTACTTC.

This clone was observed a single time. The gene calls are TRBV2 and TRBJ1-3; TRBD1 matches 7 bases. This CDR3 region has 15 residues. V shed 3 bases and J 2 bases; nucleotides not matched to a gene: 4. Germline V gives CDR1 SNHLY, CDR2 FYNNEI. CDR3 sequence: CASSEVTGAGNTIYF. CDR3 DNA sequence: TGTGCCAGCAGTGAGGTTACAGGGGCTGGAAACACCATATATTTT. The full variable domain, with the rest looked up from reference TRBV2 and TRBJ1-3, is EPEVTQTPSHQVTQMGQEVILRCVPISNHLYFYWYRQILGQKVEFLVSFYNNEISEKSEIFDDQFSVERPDGSNFTLKIRSTKLEDSAMYFCASSEVTGAGNTIYFGEGSWLTVV.

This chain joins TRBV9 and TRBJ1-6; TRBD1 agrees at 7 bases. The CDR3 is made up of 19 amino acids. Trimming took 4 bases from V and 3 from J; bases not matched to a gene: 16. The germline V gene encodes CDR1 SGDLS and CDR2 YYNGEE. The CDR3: CASSPVTGAPEDYNSPLHF. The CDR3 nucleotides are TGTGCCAGCAGCCCCGTTACAGGGGCTCCCGAAGACTATAATTCACCCCTCCACTTT.

This CDR3 is CANSRTVNTEAFF. The DNA for the CDR3 is TGCGCCAACTCGAGGACAGTCAACACTGAAGCTTTCTTT. The genes are TRBV10-1 and TRBJ1-1, with a weak D call TRBD1 (6 bases). Trimming removed 10 bases from V and 2 bases from J, with 14 bases in between. The CDR3 consists of 13 residues. The germline gives CDR1 WNHNN, CDR2 SYGVQD (reference sequence).